This T cell receptor (beta chain) is from a study of shared clonotypes between healthy human individuals. General observations from the study: A small donor pool kept down the genetic and exposure-history diversity that was represented.

The germline gives CDR1 GTSNPN, CDR2 SVGIG (reference sequence). The CDR3 totals 13 residues. The study ran the assay at deep level. The repertoire was sequenced with immunoSEQ multiplex PCR; TCRdb's copy has only in-frame clones and lacks some. The table records about 680,000 clones, around four fifths of them present only once. All of the donors resided in Nashville, Tennessee, and each was a Caucasian adult. This clone appeared a single time. Its antigen is not known. This receptor was taken from a woman in her thirties in good health. Sequenced sample: memory CD4+ T cells sorted from blood. Stated subset: CD45RA-negative fraction. V usage is TRBV30 and J usage is TRBJ2-7, with 10 bases identical to TRBD1. The CDR3 sequence is CAGGRQGAWEQYF. CDR3 DNA sequence: TGTGCAGGTGGCCGACAGGGGGCTTGGGAGCAGTACTTC.